This T cell receptor (beta chain) appears in the sequencing data of a study of identifying expanded T cells in peripheral blood. During the collection period, no donor immune events like infections were recorded. The study, taken as a whole, reports: Clone count variance between roughly 2-week samples rose with total template count. About 1.2 clones differed between technical replicates, versus around 15 and 19 over time.

Note on this clone: Its antigen is not known.

Per the germline V gene, CDR1 is MNHNY and CDR2 is SVGAGI (reference sequence). The J segment lost 8 bases and the V segment lost 6 bases, leaving 15 bases of the junction unmatched. CDR3 length: 16 amino acids. Assay used: immunoSEQ multiplex PCR; TCRdb lists only in-frame clones, some missing. The sample includes around 99,000 clones, 88% of them seen just once. The chain has TRBV6-6 and TRBJ1-2; the match to TRBD1 covers 10 bases. This TCR came from a person between 18 and 75 years old in good health. The sequenced material came from blood. CDR3 bases: TGTGCCAGCAGCCAAACCGGGACAGGGGCTCAAAGGGGCTACACCTTC. Encoded protein: CASSQTGTGAQRGYTF.